Below, 7 T cell receptor beta chains from the same sample are listed, as sequenced in a study of blood T cells in healthy people across ages. The second PCR ran about 6 to 11 cycles with a sample-barcoded 5' primer and J-beta primers. TCRdb reanalysed the 5' RACE reads using MiXCR and keeps one entry per CDR3 protein. The top ten hold about 26% of the sample, which has 600,000 or so distinct CDR3 sequences, less than 60% seen once. Sequenced sample: blood. The receptors were gathered from a man older than 75 in good health.

Only a few counts were recorded for this clonotype. The J gene is TRBJ2-6, the V gene TRBV6-5; D unclear. This CDR3 is 17 amino acids long. Germline CDR1 is MNHEY and CDR2 is SVGAGI. Trimming stripped 0 bases from V and 2 bases from J, with 11 bases between. CDR3 sequence (DNA): TGTGCCAGCAGTTACTCGAAGCCTGGCGCTGGGGCCAACGTCCTGACTTTC. Translating gives CASSYSKPGAGANVLTF.

This clonotype was seen a few times. The rearrangement uses TRBV7-2 and TRBJ2-7, with D possibly matching TRBD1 (6 bases). The germline V gene has CDR1 SGHTA and CDR2 FQGNSA. The CDR3 sequence is 15 residues long. Trimming removed 7 bases from V and 2 bases from J, with 18 bases in between. The CDR3 DNA reads as TGTGCCAGCACTGTCCTAAGGGGGAGAGCCTACGAGCAGTACTTC. It translates to CASTVLRGRAYEQYF.

CDR3 sequence reads: CASSFNGANEQFF. DNA of the CDR3: TGTGCCAGCAGCTTCAACGGGGCGAATGAGCAGTTCTTC. This chain uses TRBV7-3 with TRBJ2-1, with D possibly being TRBD1 or TRBD2 (5 bases each). CDR1 and CDR2 from the germline V gene are SGHTA and FQGTGA. Trimming cost V 3 bases and J 7 bases, with 10 bases left between them. The CDR3 has 13 amino acids.

This clonotype was detected only a few times. The chain links TRBV5-1 to TRBJ2-4, with 8 nucleotides matching TRBD2. Unmatched junction bases numbered 11, after V lost 4 bases and J lost 8 bases. Germline V lookup: CDR1 SGHRS, CDR2 YFSETQ. The CDR3 is made up of 15 amino acids. As DNA, the CDR3 is TGCGCCAGCAGCCCCCCGATCGCGGGAGGTGACATTCAGTACTTC. Residues: CASSPPIAGGDIQYF.

The CDR3 DNA reads TGCGCCAGCAGCCCACACGCCCCAGGGGGCGCCAACTATGGCTACACCTTC. Its protein is CASSPHAPGGANYGYTF. The gene calls are TRBV5-1 and TRBJ1-2; 8 bases line up with TRBD1. The CDR3 has 17 amino acids. CDR1 SGHRS and CDR2 YFSETQ come from the germline V gene. V was clipped by 4 bases and J by 2 bases; unmatched bases: 13. The full variable domain, its missing parts supplied by reference TRBV5-1 and TRBJ1-2, is KAGVTQTPRYLIKTRGQQVTLSCSPISGHRSVSWYQQTPGQGLQFLFEYFSETQRNKGNFPGRFSGRQFSNSRSEMNVSTLELGDSALYLCASSPHAPGGANYGYTFGSGTRLTVV.

This clonotype came up a few times. This sequence joins TRBV20-1 and TRBJ2-7; possible D gene TRBD2, 5 bases. The CDR3 length is 14 residues. Germline CDR1 reads DFQATT; CDR2 reads SNEGSKA (reference sequence). Trimming cost V 4 bases and J 0 bases, with 13 bases left between them. The CDR3 loop is CSAKGTLASYEQYF. In DNA, the CDR3 is TGCAGTGCTAAGGGAACGCTAGCCTCCTACGAGCAGTACTTC.

The rearrangement joins TRBV9 to TRBJ2-7; the D gene is possibly TRBD1 (6 bases). Germline V CDR1 and CDR2: SGDLS, YYNGEE. The CDR3 is made up of 15 amino acids. With 0 bases removed from V and 1 base from J, the gap between germline ends came to 11 bases. The CDR3 DNA follows: TGTGCCAGCAGCGTAGGGACAGATCCTTCCTACGAGCAGTACTTC. Its translation is CASSVGTDPSYEQYF.